These T cell receptor beta chains were read from a single sample in a study of blood T cells in healthy people across ages. TCRdb used MiXCR to reprocess the 5' RACE reads, holding one entry per CDR3 protein. The data contain 780,000 or so distinct CDR3 sequences, roughly three fifths of them singletons. Sequencing was carried out using blood. These TCRs come from a man aged 40-49 years in good health. Each CDR3 is given with its conserved first and last residue. A D gene is named only where the DNA matches it firmly. Some rows have no size entry. The others give once, few or many, or a class for an expanded clone.

d_call,clone_size,j_call,cdr3_length,v_call,cdr3_aa,cdr3_nt
TRBD2,many,TRBJ2-5,14,TRBV20-1,CSARVGTSGLTQYF,TGCAGTGCTAGAGTGGGGACTAGCGGGTTAACCCAGTACTTC
.,many,TRBJ2-7,12,TRBV5-1,CASSLGAREQYF,TGCGCCAGCAGCTTAGGGGCTCGCGAGCAGTACTTC
.,.,TRBJ2-4,15,TRBV6-1,CASSGSGTSGGIQYF,TGTGCCAGCAGTGGCTCCGGGACCTCCGGCGGCATTCAGTACTTC
TRBD1,.,TRBJ1-2,15,TRBV29-1,CSAYRTGDRNYVYTF,TGCAGCGCTTACCGGACAGGGGACCGTAACTATGTCTACACCTTC
.,.,TRBJ2-7,17,TRBV12-5,CASGLVWVGQSSYEQYF,TGTGCTAGTGGTTTGGTATGGGTCGGACAGAGCTCCTACGAGCAGTACTTC
.,few,TRBJ2-7,16,TRBV21-1,CASSKREGQGLYEQYF,TGTGCCAGCAGCAAACGTGAAGGACAGGGGTTGTACGAGCAGTACTTC
.,few,TRBJ2-7,15,TRBV4-3,CASSQSRLTAYEQYF,TGCGCCAGCAGCCAATCTAGACTAACCGCCTACGAGCAGTACTTC
.,.,TRBJ2-5,13,TRBV5-1,CASRTGAQETQYF,TGCGCCAGCCGAACGGGGGCTCAAGAGACCCAGTACTTC
TRBD1,.,TRBJ2-3,15,TRBV28,CASSNIGTGIDTQYF,TGTGCCAGCAGTAACATCGGGACAGGGATAGATACGCAGTATTTT
TRBD2,few,TRBJ2-5,12,TRBV29-1,CSAEAGWETQYF,TGCAGCGCTGAAGCGGGGTGGGAGACCCAGTACTTC
TRBD2,.,TRBJ2-3,17,TRBV7-9,CASSAGLAGLKRDTQYF,TGTGCCAGCAGCGCGGGACTAGCGGGCCTGAAGAGGGATACGCAGTATTTT
.,.,TRBJ2-7,14,TRBV20-1,CSARDPRSAYERYF,TGCAGTGCTAGAGATCCTCGGAGTGCCTACGAGCGGTACTTC
.,few,TRBJ1-5,12,TRBV12-3/TRBV12-4,CASSFSTQPQHF,TGTGCCAGCAGTTTTAGCACTCAGCCCCAGCATTTT
.,.,TRBJ2-7,15,TRBV9,CASSGAGSYSNEQYF,TGTGCCAGCAGCGGGGCGGGTTCCTACTCGAACGAGCAGTACTTC
TRBD1,.,TRBJ2-7,16,TRBV2,CASSEAGTGDHYEQYF,TGTGCCAGCAGTGAAGCTGGCACAGGGGACCACTACGAGCAGTACTTC
.,.,TRBJ2-4,15,TRBV27,CASCFLPGGGHEQYF,.
TRBD1,.,TRBJ1-2,15,TRBV27,CASSLKGDRGYGYTF,TGTGCCAGCAGTTTAAAGGGGGACAGGGGTTATGGCTACACCTTC
TRBD1,.,TRBJ1-4,15,TRBV5-1,CASSPVQGQSEKLFF,TGCGCCAGCAGCCCAGTACAGGGGCAAAGTGAAAAACTGTTTTTT
TRBD2,.,TRBJ2-3,14,TRBV2,CASKRGDWADTQYF,TGTGCCAGCAAGCGGGGGGATTGGGCAGATACGCAGTATTTT
.,.,TRBJ2-1,15,TRBV6-4,CASSDIPGPLNEQFF,TGTGCCAGCAGTGACATCCCGGGACCCCTCAATGAGCAGTTCTTC
TRBD1,.,TRBJ1-2,17,TRBV5-1,CASSLERQGPLNYGYTF,TGCGCCAGCAGCTTGGAACGACAGGGACCCCTTAACTATGGCTACACCTTC
.,.,TRBJ1-5,13,TRBV7-9,CASSKTGNQPQHF,TGTGCCAGCAGCAAGACGGGGAATCAGCCCCAGCATTTT
.,once,TRBJ2-6,15,TRBV15,CATSREPSGANVLTF,TGTGCCACCAGCAGGGAGCCTTCTGGGGCCAACGTCCTGACTTTC
.,.,TRBJ2-7,15,TRBV29-1,CSVGPMGDQRGEQYF,TGCAGCGTTGGACCCATGGGAGATCAACGGGGAGAGCAGTACTTC
.,.,TRBJ2-3,16,TRBV28,CASSLGSGPSTDTQYF,TGTGCCAGCAGTTTGGGTAGCGGACCAAGCACAGATACGCAGTATTTT
TRBD2,few,TRBJ2-2,17,TRBV4-3,CASSHETSAENTGELFF,TGCGCCAGCAGCCATGAGACTAGCGCCGAGAACACCGGGGAGCTGTTTTTT
.,few,TRBJ2-7,16,TRBV4-2,CASSQEWSGQPYEQYF,TGTGCCAGCAGCCAAGAATGGAGCGGACAGCCCTACGAGCAGTACTTC
.,.,TRBJ2-1,11,TRBV18,CASSPSQRVFF,TGTGCCAGCTCACCGTCCCAGAGGGTGTTCTTC
TRBD1,.,TRBJ1-2,18,TRBV7-9,CASSLMGADRGSPYGYTF,TGTGCCAGCAGCTTAATGGGCGCGGACAGGGGGTCTCCTTATGGCTACACCTTC
.,.,TRBJ2-3,13,TRBV7-9,CASDSAASLTQYF,TGTGCCAGCGACTCCGCGGCCAGTCTAACGCAGTATTTT
.,.,TRBJ2-1,13,TRBV27,CASSSRGGREQFF,TGTGCCAGCAGTTCCCGGGGAGGTCGTGAGCAGTTCTTC
.,few,TRBJ1-1,13,TRBV10-3,CAISESGDTEAFF,TGTGCCATCAGTGAGTCGGGGGACACTGAAGCTTTCTTT
.,few,TRBJ2-7,13,TRBV6-6,CASTGRGPYEQYF,TGTGCCAGCACCGGGAGGGGGCCCTACGAGCAGTACTTC
.,.,TRBJ2-5,13,TRBV27,CASSVQGAGTQYF,TGTGCCAGCAGTGTACAAGGGGCAGGGACCCAGTACTTC
.,once,TRBJ1-5,15,TRBV7-2,CASSLGYQGNQPQHF,TGTGCCAGCAGCTTAGGATATCAGGGGAACCAGCCCCAGCATTTT
.,.,TRBJ2-1,15,TRBV4-2,CASSQGDRGVNEQFF,TGTGCCAGCAGCCAAGGTGATCGGGGCGTGAATGAGCAGTTCTTC